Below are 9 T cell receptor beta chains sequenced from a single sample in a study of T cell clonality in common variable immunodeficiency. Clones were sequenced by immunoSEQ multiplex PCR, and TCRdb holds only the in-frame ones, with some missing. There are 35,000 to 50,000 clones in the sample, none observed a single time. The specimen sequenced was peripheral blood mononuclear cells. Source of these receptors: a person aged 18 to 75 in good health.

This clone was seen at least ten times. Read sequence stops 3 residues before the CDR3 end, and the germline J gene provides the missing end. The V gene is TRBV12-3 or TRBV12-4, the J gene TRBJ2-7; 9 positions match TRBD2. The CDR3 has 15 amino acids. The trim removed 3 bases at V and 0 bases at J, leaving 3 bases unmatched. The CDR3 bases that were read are TGTGCCAGCAGTTTTGAGCGGGGGGTCTCCTACGAG. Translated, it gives CASSFERGVSYE. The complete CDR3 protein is CASSFERGVSYEQYF.

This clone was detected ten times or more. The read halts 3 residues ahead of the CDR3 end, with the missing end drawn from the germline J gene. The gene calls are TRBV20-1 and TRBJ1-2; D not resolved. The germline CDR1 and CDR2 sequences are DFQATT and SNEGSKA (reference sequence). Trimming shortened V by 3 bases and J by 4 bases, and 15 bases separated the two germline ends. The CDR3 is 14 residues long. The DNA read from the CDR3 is TGCAGTGCTAGTCCCGCCCGACAACTCTATGGC. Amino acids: CSASPARQLYG. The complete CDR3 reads CSASPARQLYGYTF.

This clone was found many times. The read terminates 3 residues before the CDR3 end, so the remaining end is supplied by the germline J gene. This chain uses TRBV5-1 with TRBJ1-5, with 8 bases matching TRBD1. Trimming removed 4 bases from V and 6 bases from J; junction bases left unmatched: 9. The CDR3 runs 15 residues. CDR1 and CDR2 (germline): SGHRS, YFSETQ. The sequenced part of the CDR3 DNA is TGCGCCAGCAGCCCTTCGACAGGGGATGGTCAGCCC. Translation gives CASSPSTGDGQP. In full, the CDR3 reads CASSPSTGDGQPQHF.

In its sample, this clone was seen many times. Incomplete CDR3 DNA: TGCGCCAGCAGCTTACAGGGTCGGGCCACAGATACG. Translation: CASSLQGRATDT. The complete CDR3 sequence is CASSLQGRATDTQYF. This chain joins TRBV5-1 and TRBJ2-3; TRBD1 is a possible D gene (6 bases). The read ends 3 residues shy of where the CDR3 ends; the end is completed using the germline J gene. The length of the CDR3 is 15 residues. The germline V gene encodes CDR1 SGHRS and CDR2 YFSETQ. Trimming took off 2 bases at V and 2 bases at J, with 12 bases between the two ends.

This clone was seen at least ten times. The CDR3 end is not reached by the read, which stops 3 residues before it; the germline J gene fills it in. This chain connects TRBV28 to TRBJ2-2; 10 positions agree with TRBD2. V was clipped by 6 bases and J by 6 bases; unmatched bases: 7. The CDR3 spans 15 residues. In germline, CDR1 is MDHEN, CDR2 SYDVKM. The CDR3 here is CASRQTSGTPGELFF. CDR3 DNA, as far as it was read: TGTGCCAGCAGACAAACTAGCGGGACTCCCGGGGAG.

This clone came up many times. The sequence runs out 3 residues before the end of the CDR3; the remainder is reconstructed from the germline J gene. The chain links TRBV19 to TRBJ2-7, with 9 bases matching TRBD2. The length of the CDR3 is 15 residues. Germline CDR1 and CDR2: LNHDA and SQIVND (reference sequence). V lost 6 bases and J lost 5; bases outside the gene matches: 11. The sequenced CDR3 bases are TGTGCCAGTAGACACCCCGGCGGGAGGGACAACGAG. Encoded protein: CASRHPGGRDNE. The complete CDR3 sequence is CASRHPGGRDNEQYF.

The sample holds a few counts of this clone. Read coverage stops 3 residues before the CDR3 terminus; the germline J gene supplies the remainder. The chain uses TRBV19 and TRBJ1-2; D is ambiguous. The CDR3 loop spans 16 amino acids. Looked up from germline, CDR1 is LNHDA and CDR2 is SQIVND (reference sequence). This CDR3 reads CASSSHGLAGYNDYTF. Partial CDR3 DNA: TGTGCCAGTAGTTCTCATGGACTAGCGGGCTACAATGAC.

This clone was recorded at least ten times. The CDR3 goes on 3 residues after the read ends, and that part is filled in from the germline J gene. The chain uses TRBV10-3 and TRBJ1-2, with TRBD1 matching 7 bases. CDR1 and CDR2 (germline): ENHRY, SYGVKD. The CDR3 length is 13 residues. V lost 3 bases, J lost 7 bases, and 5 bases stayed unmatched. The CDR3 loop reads CAISDGTDLGYTF. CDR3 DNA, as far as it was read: TGTGCCATCAGTGACGGGACAGACCTTGGC.

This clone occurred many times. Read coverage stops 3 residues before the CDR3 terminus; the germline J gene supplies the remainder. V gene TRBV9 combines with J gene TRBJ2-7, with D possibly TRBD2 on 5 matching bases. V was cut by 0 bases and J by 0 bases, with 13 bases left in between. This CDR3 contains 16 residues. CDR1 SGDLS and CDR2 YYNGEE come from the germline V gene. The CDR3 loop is CASSVGGLEGSYEQYF. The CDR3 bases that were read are TGTGCCAGCAGCGTAGGTGGGCTCGAGGGCTCCTACGAG.